A selection of T cell receptor beta chains follows, all from one sample in a study of blood T cell repertoires in COVID-19. Repertoires were generated with immunoSEQ multiplex PCR, while TCRdb's copy carries only in-frame clones and drops some. The sample consists of over 250,000 clones, just over 90% of them appearing once. What was sequenced was peripheral blood. These receptors were collected from a woman in her twenties or thirties with COVID-19, enrolled during active disease. Both conserved end residues are part of each CDR3. The order of the fields is CDR3 DNA, CDR3 protein, J gene, clone size, D gene, V gene. A D gene is named only where the DNA matches it firmly. A clone size is listed for some rows: how often the clone was seen (once, few, many), or a class if it is expanded.

CDR3nt: TGTGCCAGCACCCGCGCCGGGACTAGCGGGTACGAGCAGTACTTC
CDR3aa: CASTRAGTSGYEQYF
j_gene: TRBJ2-7
abundance: .
d_gene: TRBD2
v_gene: TRBV7-8

CDR3nt: TGTGCCAGCTCCGGGGGGGAAGCTTTCTTT
CDR3aa: CASSGGEAFF
j_gene: TRBJ1-1
abundance: .
d_gene: .
v_gene: TRBV7-9

CDR3nt: TGTGCCAGCAGTTTATCAGGACAGGCCAATCAGCCCCAGCATTTT
CDR3aa: CASSLSGQANQPQHF
j_gene: TRBJ1-5
abundance: few
d_gene: TRBD1
v_gene: TRBV27

CDR3nt: TGTGCCAGCACAGGGCAGGGCGAGCAGTACTTC
CDR3aa: CASTGQGEQYF
j_gene: TRBJ2-7
abundance: once
d_gene: .
v_gene: TRBV27

CDR3nt: TGTGCCAGCCAAAGACAGAGGAACACTGAAGCTTTCTTT
CDR3aa: CASQRQRNTEAFF
j_gene: TRBJ1-1
abundance: .
d_gene: .
v_gene: TRBV6-5

CDR3nt: TGCGCCAGCAGCTCAAGACTAGCGGGAGGGACCGGGGAGCTGTTTTTT
CDR3aa: CASSSRLAGGTGELFF
j_gene: TRBJ2-2
abundance: .
d_gene: TRBD2
v_gene: TRBV5-1

CDR3nt: TGTGCCAGTAGTATTGGAGGCAGGGGGATTGAGTATGGCTACACCTTC
CDR3aa: CASSIGGRGIEYGYTF
j_gene: TRBJ1-2
abundance: .
d_gene: TRBD1
v_gene: TRBV19

CDR3nt: TGTGCCAGCAGTTTAGACTACTCCTACGAGCAGTACTTC
CDR3aa: CASSLDYSYEQYF
j_gene: TRBJ2-7
abundance: .
d_gene: .
v_gene: TRBV27

CDR3nt: TGTGCCAGCAGCTGGGAGGGCCAGCGCACAGATACGCAGTATTTT
CDR3aa: CASSWEGQRTDTQYF
j_gene: TRBJ2-3
abundance: .
d_gene: TRBD2
v_gene: TRBV5-5

CDR3nt: TGTGCCAGCAGCCACCAGCGCATGAACACTGAAGCTTTCTTT
CDR3aa: CASSHQRMNTEAFF
j_gene: TRBJ1-1
abundance: .
d_gene: .
v_gene: TRBV5-4

CDR3nt: TGTGCCAGCGTGAGGGAGACAGGGGGTGAAAAACTGTTTTTT
CDR3aa: CASVRETGGEKLFF
j_gene: TRBJ1-4
abundance: .
d_gene: TRBD1
v_gene: TRBV2

CDR3nt: TGTGCTAGTGGACCGGGACAGGGGAACCAAGAGACCCAGTACTTC
CDR3aa: CASGPGQGNQETQYF
j_gene: TRBJ2-5
abundance: .
d_gene: TRBD1
v_gene: TRBV12-5

CDR3nt: TGTGCCAGCAGCCACTATAGCACAGGACGCAATCAGCCCCAGCATTTT
CDR3aa: CASSHYSTGRNQPQHF
j_gene: TRBJ1-5
abundance: once
d_gene: .
v_gene: TRBV5-8

CDR3nt: TGTGCCAGCAGCCCCCAGCCCCTTTTTACAGGGGGCCTCTATGGCTACACCTTC
CDR3aa: CASSPQPLFTGGLYGYTF
j_gene: TRBJ1-2
abundance: .
d_gene: TRBD1
v_gene: TRBV9

CDR3nt: TGTGCCACCAGCAGTTCTTACGGGGGGGACACCATATATTTT
CDR3aa: CATSSSYGGDTIYF
j_gene: TRBJ1-3
abundance: .
d_gene: .
v_gene: TRBV15

CDR3nt: TGTGCCAGCAGCTTAGTAGGCACTAGCGGCTACAATGAGCAGTTCTTC
CDR3aa: CASSLVGTSGYNEQFF
j_gene: TRBJ2-1
abundance: .
d_gene: TRBD2
v_gene: TRBV11-2

CDR3nt: TGTGCCAGCAGTGAATTTACCAGCGGAAACACCGGGGAGCTGTTTTTT
CDR3aa: CASSEFTSGNTGELFF
j_gene: TRBJ2-2
abundance: .
d_gene: .
v_gene: TRBV6-1

CDR3nt: TGTGCCAGCAACACAGGTACTCAGCCCCAGCATTTT
CDR3aa: CASNTGTQPQHF
j_gene: TRBJ1-5
abundance: .
d_gene: .
v_gene: TRBV28

CDR3nt: TGTGCCAGCAGTTACCCCTCCCAGGGGGCTATGAACACTGAAGCTTTCTTT
CDR3aa: CASSYPSQGAMNTEAFF
j_gene: TRBJ1-1
abundance: .
d_gene: TRBD1
v_gene: TRBV6-2/TRBV6-3

CDR3nt: TGTGCCAGCAGTTTTTTGGGCGAAGGGAACACTGAAGCTTTCTTT
CDR3aa: CASSFLGEGNTEAFF
j_gene: TRBJ1-1
abundance: .
d_gene: .
v_gene: TRBV28

CDR3nt: TGTGCCTGGAGTGGATATAGCAGACTCACTAGCGGGAGCGTATACAATGAGCAGTTCTTC
CDR3aa: CAWSGYSRLTSGSVYNEQFF
j_gene: TRBJ2-1
abundance: .
d_gene: TRBD2
v_gene: TRBV30

CDR3nt: TGTGCCAGCTCACCGGACAGGGGGACAGATACGCAGTATTTT
CDR3aa: CASSPDRGTDTQYF
j_gene: TRBJ2-3
abundance: .
d_gene: TRBD1
v_gene: TRBV18

CDR3nt: TGTGCCAGCAGCTTAGGCGGGGGCCCCCCCAGGGACATTCAGTACTTC
CDR3aa: CASSLGGGPPRDIQYF
j_gene: TRBJ2-4
abundance: .
d_gene: .
v_gene: TRBV7-2

CDR3nt: TGTGCCAGCAGCTTAGCGGAACGGGGTGAAGAGACCCAGTACTTC
CDR3aa: CASSLAERGEETQYF
j_gene: TRBJ2-5
abundance: .
d_gene: .
v_gene: TRBV7-8

CDR3nt: TGCGCCAGCAGCCTTACCCCGGGACAGAACTATGGCTACACCTTC
CDR3aa: CASSLTPGQNYGYTF
j_gene: TRBJ1-2
abundance: .
d_gene: TRBD1
v_gene: TRBV4-1

CDR3nt: TGCAGCGTTGAAGTAGGAGATGGCTACACCTTC
CDR3aa: CSVEVGDGYTF
j_gene: TRBJ1-2
abundance: .
d_gene: .
v_gene: TRBV29-1

CDR3nt: TGTGCCACCAGCAGTAGGGGGACAGGGGGTGAAAAACTGTTTTTT
CDR3aa: CATSSRGTGGEKLFF
j_gene: TRBJ1-4
abundance: .
d_gene: TRBD1
v_gene: TRBV15

CDR3nt: TGTGCCAGCAGCCAACGGATTGGCGGTGCCGGGCAGTACTTC
CDR3aa: CASSQRIGGAGQYF
j_gene: TRBJ2-7
abundance: .
d_gene: .
v_gene: TRBV14

CDR3nt: TGTGCCAGCAGCCACGGTGGGAACACCGGGGAGCTGTTTTTT
CDR3aa: CASSHGGNTGELFF
j_gene: TRBJ2-2
abundance: .
d_gene: .
v_gene: TRBV5-4

CDR3nt: TGTGCCAGCAGCCGAAGCGGGACCTGGGGAGAGCAGTACTTC
CDR3aa: CASSRSGTWGEQYF
j_gene: TRBJ2-7
abundance: .
d_gene: TRBD2
v_gene: TRBV27

CDR3nt: TGTGCCACGGGACAGGGCTTAGAGACCCAGTACTTC
CDR3aa: CATGQGLETQYF
j_gene: TRBJ2-5
abundance: .
d_gene: TRBD1
v_gene: TRBV24-1

CDR3nt: TGCAGCGTTGAAGTGGGATTAGGCGGGTATGGCTACACCTTC
CDR3aa: CSVEVGLGGYGYTF
j_gene: TRBJ1-2
abundance: .
d_gene: .
v_gene: TRBV29-1

CDR3nt: TGTGCCAGCAGCGGACTAGCGGGAGTCCGGGATGAGCAGTTCTTC
CDR3aa: CASSGLAGVRDEQFF
j_gene: TRBJ2-1
abundance: .
d_gene: TRBD2
v_gene: TRBV9

CDR3nt: TGTGCCATCAGTGAGTATATGCGGAGCACAGATACGCAGTATTTT
CDR3aa: CAISEYMRSTDTQYF
j_gene: TRBJ2-3
abundance: once
d_gene: .
v_gene: TRBV10-3

CDR3nt: TGTGCCAGCAGCGTAGGTGGGGGACAGCTTAATGAAAAACTGTTTTTT
CDR3aa: CASSVGGGQLNEKLFF
j_gene: TRBJ1-4
abundance: .
d_gene: TRBD1
v_gene: TRBV9

CDR3nt: TGTGCCAGTACGGGCCCGGGAGGGCCCCACAATGAGCAGTTCTTC
CDR3aa: CASTGPGGPHNEQFF
j_gene: TRBJ2-1
abundance: many
d_gene: TRBD2
v_gene: TRBV19

CDR3nt: TGCAGTGCTAGTAGGGCAGGGGGAGAAAAACTGTTTTTT
CDR3aa: CSASRAGGEKLFF
j_gene: TRBJ1-4
abundance: .
d_gene: TRBD1
v_gene: TRBV20-1

CDR3nt: TGTGCCAGCAGCTTCGCGGGAGGGAGCACAGATACGCAGTATTTT
CDR3aa: CASSFAGGSTDTQYF
j_gene: TRBJ2-3
abundance: .
d_gene: TRBD2
v_gene: TRBV13

CDR3nt: TGTGCCAGCAGCTTGCTAGGAGGGGGAAACACCATATATTTT
CDR3aa: CASSLLGGGNTIYF
j_gene: TRBJ1-3
abundance: .
d_gene: .
v_gene: TRBV5-4